These 4 T cell receptor beta chains originate from one sample sequenced in a study of blood T cell repertoires in COVID-19. Here immunoSEQ multiplex PCR was the method, and the copy in TCRdb shows in-frame clones only, minus some. The table lists around 250,000 clones, 86% of them singletons. What was sequenced was peripheral blood. The origin of the receptors is a man older than 75 with acute or convalescent COVID-19.

The chain is built from TRBV19 and TRBJ1-6; 11 nucleotides agree with TRBD1. The CDR3 consists of 15 residues. The V segment lost 4 bases and the J segment 7 bases; nucleotides outside the gene matches: 3. CDR1 is LNHDA and CDR2 is SQIVND in the germline V gene (reference sequence). CDR3 nucleotide sequence: TGTGCCAGTAGTACGGGACAGGGGGTGAATTCACCCCTCCACTTT. As protein: CASSTGQGVNSPLHF.

The V call is TRBV19, the J call TRBJ2-3, with D possibly TRBD2 on 5 matching bases. This CDR3 contains 15 residues. Germline V CDR1 and CDR2: LNHDA, SQIVND (reference sequence). V lost 4 bases to trimming and J lost 4 bases, with 15 bases between them. This CDR3 reads CASSKAASRADTQYF. CDR3 DNA sequence: TGTGCCAGTAGTAAGGCGGCTAGCCGGGCAGATACGCAGTATTTT.

This chain joins TRBV6-6 and TRBJ1-5; tentative D call: TRBD1 (6 bases). From germline, CDR1 is MNHNY and CDR2 SVGAGI (reference sequence). V was shortened by 6 bases and J by 0 bases, with 15 bases between the two germline ends. The CDR3 sequence is 16 residues long. CDR3 loop: CASRPPGQLSNQPQHF. The CDR3 DNA reads TGTGCCAGCAGACCCCCGGGACAACTTAGCAATCAGCCCCAGCATTTT.

A few counts support this clone. This chain joins TRBV11-2 and TRBJ1-3; D is possibly TRBD1 (6 bases). Germline CDR1 and CDR2: SGHAT and FQNNGV. CDR3 length: 14 residues. The V and J ends lost 1 base and 2 bases respectively, with 6 bases between them. In nucleotides, the CDR3 is TGTGCCAGCAGCTTAGCAGGGGCTGGAAACACCATATATTTT. Its protein product is CASSLAGAGNTIYF. Using reference TRBV11-2 and TRBJ1-3 for the parts outside the CDR3, the full variable domain is EAGVAQSPRYKIIEKRQSVAFWCNPISGHATLYWYQQILGQGPKLLIQFQNNGVVDDSQLPKDRFSAERLKGVDSTLKIQPAKLEDSAVYLCASSLAGAGNTIYFGEGSWLTVV.